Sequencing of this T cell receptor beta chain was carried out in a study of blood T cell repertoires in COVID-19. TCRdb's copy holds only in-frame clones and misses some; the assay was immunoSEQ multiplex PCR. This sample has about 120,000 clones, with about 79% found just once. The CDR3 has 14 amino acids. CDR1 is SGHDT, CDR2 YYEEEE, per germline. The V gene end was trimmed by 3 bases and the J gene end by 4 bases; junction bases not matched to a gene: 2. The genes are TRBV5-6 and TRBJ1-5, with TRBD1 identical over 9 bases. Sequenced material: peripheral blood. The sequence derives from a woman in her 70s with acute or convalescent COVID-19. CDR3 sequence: CASSSDRGNQPQHF. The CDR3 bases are TGTGCCAGCAGCTCGGACAGGGGTAATCAGCCCCAGCATTTT.